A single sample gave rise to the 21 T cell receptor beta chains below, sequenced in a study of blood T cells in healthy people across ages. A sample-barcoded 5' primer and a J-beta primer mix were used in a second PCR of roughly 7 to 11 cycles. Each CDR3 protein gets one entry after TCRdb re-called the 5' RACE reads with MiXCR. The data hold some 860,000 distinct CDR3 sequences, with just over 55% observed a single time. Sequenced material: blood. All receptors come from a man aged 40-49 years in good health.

CDR3 DNA: TGTGCCAGCAGCCCTCGGACAGGGCTAGCCAAAAACATTCAGTACTTC. Translating gives CASSPRTGLAKNIQYF. The chain recombines TRBV7-9 with TRBJ2-4; 8 nucleotides line up with TRBD1. Trimming at V came to 5 bases and at J to 0 bases, leaving 6 bases not matched to a gene. Germline V lookup: CDR1 SEHNR, CDR2 FQNEAQ (reference sequence). The CDR3 is made up of 16 amino acids. Complete variable domain (other parts from reference TRBV7-9 and TRBJ2-4): DTGVSQNPRHKITKRGQNVTFRCDPISEHNRLYWYRQTLGQGPEFLTYFQNEAQLEKSRLLSDRFSAERPKGSFSTLEIQRTEQGDSAMYLCASSPRTGLAKNIQYFGAGTRLSVL.

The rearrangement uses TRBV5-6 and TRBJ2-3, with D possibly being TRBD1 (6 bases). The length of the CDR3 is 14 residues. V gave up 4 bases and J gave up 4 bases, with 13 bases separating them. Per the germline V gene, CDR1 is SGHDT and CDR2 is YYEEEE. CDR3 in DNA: TGTGCCAGCAGCATTCGACAGGTCCCAGATACGCAGTATTTT. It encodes CASSIRQVPDTQYF. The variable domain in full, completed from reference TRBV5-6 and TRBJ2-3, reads DAGVTQSPTHLIKTRGQQVTLRCSPKSGHDTVSWYQQALGQGPQFIFQYYEEEERQRGNFPDRFSGHQFPNYSSELNVNALLLGDSALYLCASSIRQVPDTQYFGPGTRLTVL.

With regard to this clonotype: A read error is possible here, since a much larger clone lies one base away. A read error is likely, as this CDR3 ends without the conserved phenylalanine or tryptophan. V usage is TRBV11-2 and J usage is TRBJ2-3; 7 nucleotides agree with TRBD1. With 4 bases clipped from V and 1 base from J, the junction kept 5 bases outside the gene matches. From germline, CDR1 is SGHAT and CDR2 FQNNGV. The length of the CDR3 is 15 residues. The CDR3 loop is CASSSGTVRTDTQYL. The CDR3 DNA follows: TGTGCCAGCAGCTCAGGGACAGTTCGCACAGATACGCAGTATCTT.

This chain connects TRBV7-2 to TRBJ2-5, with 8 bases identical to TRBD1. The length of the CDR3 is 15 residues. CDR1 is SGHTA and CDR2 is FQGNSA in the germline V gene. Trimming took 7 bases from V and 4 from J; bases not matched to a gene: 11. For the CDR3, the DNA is TGTGCCAGCAATCCCACCGGGACAGGAAGAGAGACCCAGTACTTC. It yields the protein CASNPTGTGRETQYF.

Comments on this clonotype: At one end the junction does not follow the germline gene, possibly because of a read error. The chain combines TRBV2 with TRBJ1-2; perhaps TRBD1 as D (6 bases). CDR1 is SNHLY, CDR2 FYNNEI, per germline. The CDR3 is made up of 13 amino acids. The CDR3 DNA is TGTGCCAACAGTAGGGATCAGGGGTATGGCTACACCTTC. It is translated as CANSRDQGYGYTF.

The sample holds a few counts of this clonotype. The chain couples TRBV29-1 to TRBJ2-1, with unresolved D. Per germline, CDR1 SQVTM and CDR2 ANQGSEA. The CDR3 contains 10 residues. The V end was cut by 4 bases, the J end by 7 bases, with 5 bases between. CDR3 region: CSVGVNEQFF. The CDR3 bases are TGCAGCGTTGGAGTAAATGAGCAGTTCTTC.

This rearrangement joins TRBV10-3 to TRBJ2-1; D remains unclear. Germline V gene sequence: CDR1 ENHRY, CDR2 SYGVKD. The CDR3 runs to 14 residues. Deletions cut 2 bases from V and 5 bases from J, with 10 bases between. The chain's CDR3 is CAISEEFSHNEQFF. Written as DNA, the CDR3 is TGTGCCATCAGTGAGGAGTTTTCCCACAATGAGCAGTTCTTC.

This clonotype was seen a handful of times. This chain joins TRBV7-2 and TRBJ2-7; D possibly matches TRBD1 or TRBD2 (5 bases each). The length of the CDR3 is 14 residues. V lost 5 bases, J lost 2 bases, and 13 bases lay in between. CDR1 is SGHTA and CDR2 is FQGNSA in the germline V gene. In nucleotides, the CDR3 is TGTGCCAGCAGCGCCCGATCGGGGCCCTACGAGCAGTACTTC. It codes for CASSARSGPYEQYF.

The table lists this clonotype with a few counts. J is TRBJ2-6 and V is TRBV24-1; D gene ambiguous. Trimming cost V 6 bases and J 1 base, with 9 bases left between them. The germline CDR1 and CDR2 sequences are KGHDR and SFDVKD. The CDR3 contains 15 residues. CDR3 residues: CATSQESSGANVLTF. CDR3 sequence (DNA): TGTGCCACCAGTCAGGAATCGTCTGGGGCCAACGTCCTGACTTTC.

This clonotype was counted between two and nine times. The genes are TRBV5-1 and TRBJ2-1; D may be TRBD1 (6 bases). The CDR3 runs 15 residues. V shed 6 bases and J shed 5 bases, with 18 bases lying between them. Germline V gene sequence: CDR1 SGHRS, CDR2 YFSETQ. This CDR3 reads CASTTGYTWDNEQFF. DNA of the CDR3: TGCGCCAGCACCACAGGGTATACCTGGGACAATGAGCAGTTCTTC.

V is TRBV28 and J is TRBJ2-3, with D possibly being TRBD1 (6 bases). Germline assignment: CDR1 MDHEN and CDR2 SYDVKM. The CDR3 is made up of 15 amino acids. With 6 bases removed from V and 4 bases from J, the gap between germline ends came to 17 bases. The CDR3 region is CASSGYRDFPDTQYF. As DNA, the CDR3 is TGTGCCAGCAGCGGCTACAGGGATTTTCCAGATACGCAGTATTTT.

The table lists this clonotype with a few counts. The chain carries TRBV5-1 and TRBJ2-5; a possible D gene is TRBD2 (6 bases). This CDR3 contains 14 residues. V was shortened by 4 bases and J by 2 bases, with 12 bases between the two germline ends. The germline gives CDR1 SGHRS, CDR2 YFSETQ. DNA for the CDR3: TGCGCCAGCAGCAATGCGGGGAAACAAGAGACCCAGTACTTC. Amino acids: CASSNAGKQETQYF.

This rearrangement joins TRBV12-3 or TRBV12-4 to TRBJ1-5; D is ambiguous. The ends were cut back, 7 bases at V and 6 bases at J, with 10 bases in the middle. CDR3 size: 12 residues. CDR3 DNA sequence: TGTGCCAGCACTCGGAGAGGTCAGCCCCAGCATTTT. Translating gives CASTRRGQPQHF.

The DNA of the CDR3 is TGTGCCAGCTCCCCCGAGGGGAGGGGGCCGGCTTTCTTT. Translating gives CASSPEGRGPAFF. The chain combines TRBV18 with TRBJ1-1; 7 nucleotides align to TRBD1. The CDR3 loop spans 13 amino acids. Unmatched junction bases numbered 12, after V lost 6 bases and J lost 11 bases. CDR1 and CDR2 from the germline V gene are KGHSH and LQKENI.

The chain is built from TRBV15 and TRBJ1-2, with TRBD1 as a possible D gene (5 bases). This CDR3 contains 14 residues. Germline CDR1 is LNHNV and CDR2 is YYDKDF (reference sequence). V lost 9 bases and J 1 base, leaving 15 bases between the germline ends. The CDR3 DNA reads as TGTGCCACGTCGGTCGACAGAATTAACTATGGCTACACCTTC. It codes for CATSVDRINYGYTF.

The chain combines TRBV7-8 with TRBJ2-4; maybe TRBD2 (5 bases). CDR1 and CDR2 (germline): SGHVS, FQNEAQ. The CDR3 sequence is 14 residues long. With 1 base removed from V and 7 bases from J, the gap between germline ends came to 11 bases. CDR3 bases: TGTGCCAGCAGCTTAGATCCAGCGGTGAACATTCAGTACTTC. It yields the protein CASSLDPAVNIQYF.

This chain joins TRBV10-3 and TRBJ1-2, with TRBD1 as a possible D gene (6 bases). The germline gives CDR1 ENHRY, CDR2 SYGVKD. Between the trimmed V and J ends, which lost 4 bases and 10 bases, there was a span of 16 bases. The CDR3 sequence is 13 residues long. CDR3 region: CAISARGEGVYTF. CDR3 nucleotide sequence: TGTGCCATCAGTGCCAGGGGCGAGGGTGTCTACACCTTC.

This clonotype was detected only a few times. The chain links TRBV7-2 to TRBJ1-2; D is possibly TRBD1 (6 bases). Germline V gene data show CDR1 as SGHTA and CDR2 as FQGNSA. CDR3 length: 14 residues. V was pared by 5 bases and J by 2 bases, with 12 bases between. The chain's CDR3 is CASSEGVRNYGYTF. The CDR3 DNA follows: TGTGCCAGCAGCGAGGGGGTTAGGAACTATGGCTACACCTTC.

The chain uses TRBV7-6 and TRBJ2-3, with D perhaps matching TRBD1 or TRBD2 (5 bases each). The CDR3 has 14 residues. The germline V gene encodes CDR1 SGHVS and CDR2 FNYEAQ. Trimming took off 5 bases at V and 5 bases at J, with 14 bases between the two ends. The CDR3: CASSRSGGVDTQYF. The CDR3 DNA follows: TGTGCCAGCAGCAGGAGTGGGGGAGTAGATACGCAGTATTTT.

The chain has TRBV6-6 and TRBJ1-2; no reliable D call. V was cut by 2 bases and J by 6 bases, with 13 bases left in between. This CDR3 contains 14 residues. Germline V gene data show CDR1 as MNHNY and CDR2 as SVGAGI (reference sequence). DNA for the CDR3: TGTGCCAGCAGTTACAAGGGCCAGTGGAATGGCTACACCTTC. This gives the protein CASSYKGQWNGYTF.

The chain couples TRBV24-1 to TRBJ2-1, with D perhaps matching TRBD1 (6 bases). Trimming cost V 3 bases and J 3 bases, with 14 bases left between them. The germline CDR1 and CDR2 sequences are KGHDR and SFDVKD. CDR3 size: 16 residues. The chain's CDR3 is CATSDQRDTLYNEQFF. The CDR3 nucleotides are TGTGCCACCAGTGATCAGAGGGACACCCTCTACAATGAGCAGTTCTTC.